This TCR beta chain was retrieved from a study of blood T cell repertoires in COVID-19. At the level of the study: The United States, Italy and Spain provided the acute and convalescent COVID-19 samples. In each case, the material was cDNA or gDNA derived from T cells, B-cell-depleted T cells, or PBMCs.

Methods used by the authors: For nucleated cells, counts were estimated from reference gene primer amplification. Assay used: immunoSEQ multiplex PCR; TCRdb lists only in-frame clones, some missing. V and J calls and clone size are copied from that table; D and trimming were computed from the DNA. The table has about 200,000 clones, approximately 82% seen once. Germline lookup yields CDR1 MNHEY and CDR2 SMNVEV (reference sequence). The CDR3 contains 15 residues. The V gene end was trimmed by 3 bases and the J gene end by 0 bases; junction bases not matched to a gene: 2. The chain joins TRBV27 to TRBJ2-1; 7 nucleotides line up with TRBD2. Material: peripheral blood. The source is a woman between 45 and 65 years old with acute or convalescent COVID-19. CDR3 nucleotide sequence: TGTGCCAGCAGTTTCATAGCGGGCTCCTACAATGAGCAGTTCTTC. This translates into CASSFIAGSYNEQFF.